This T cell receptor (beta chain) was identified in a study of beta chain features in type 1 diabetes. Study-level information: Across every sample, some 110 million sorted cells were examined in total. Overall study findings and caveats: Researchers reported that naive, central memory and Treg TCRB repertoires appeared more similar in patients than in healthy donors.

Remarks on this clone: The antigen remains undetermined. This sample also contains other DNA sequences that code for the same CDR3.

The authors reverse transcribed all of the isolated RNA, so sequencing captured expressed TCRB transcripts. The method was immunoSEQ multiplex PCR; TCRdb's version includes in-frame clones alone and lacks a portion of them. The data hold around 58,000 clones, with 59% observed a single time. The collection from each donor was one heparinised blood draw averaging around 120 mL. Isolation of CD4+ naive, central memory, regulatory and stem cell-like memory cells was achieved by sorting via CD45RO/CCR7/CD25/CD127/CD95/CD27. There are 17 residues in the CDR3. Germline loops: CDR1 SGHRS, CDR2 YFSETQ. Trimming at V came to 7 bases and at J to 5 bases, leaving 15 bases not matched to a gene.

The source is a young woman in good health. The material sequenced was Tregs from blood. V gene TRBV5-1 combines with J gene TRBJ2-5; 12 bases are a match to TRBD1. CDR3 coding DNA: TGCGCCAGCTCGAGTGGGACAGGGGGCTTTAGAAGGGAGACCCAGTACTTC. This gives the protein CASSSGTGGFRRETQYF.